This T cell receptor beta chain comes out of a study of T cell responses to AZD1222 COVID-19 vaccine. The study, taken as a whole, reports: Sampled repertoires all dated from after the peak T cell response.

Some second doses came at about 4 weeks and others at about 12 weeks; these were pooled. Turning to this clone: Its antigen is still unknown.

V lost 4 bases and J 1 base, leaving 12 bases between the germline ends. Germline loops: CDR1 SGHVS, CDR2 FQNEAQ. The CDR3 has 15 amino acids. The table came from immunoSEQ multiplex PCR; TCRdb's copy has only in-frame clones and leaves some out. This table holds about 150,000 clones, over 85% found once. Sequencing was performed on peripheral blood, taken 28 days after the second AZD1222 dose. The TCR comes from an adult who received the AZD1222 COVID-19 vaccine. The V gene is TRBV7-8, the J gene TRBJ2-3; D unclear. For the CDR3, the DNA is TGTGCCAGCAGCTCGGCGACCATGGGCACAGATACGCAGTATTTT. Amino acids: CASSSATMGTDTQYF.